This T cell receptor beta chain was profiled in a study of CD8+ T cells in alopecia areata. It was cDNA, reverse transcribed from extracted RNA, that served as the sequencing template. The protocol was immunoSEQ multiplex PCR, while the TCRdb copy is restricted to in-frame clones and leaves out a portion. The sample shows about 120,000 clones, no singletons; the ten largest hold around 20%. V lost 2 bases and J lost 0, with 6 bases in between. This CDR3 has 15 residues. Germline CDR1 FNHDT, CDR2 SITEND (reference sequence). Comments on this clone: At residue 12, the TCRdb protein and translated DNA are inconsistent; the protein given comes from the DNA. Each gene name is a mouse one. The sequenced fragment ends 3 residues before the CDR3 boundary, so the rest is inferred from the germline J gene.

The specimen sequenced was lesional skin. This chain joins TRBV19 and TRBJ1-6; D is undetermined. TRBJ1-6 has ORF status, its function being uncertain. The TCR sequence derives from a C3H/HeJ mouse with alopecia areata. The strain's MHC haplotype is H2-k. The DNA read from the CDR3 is TGTGCCAGCAGTATCAGTCTTTCCTATAATTCGCCC. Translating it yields CASSISLSYNSP. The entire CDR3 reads CASSISLSYNSPLYF.